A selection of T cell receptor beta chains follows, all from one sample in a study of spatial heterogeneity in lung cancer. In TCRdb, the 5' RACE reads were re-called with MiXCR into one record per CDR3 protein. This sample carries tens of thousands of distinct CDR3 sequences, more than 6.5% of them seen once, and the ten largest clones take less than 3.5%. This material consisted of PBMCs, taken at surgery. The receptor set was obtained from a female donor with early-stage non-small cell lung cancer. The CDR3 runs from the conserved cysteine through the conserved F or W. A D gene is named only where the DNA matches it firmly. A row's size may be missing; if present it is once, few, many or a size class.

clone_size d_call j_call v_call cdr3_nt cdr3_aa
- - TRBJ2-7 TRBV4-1 TGCGCCAGCAGCCAAGACAGGCTTTATTACGAGCAGTACTTC CASSQDRLYYEQYF
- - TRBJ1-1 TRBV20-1 TGCAGTGCCAGAGAGGGCCGGTCCAACACTGAAGCTTTCTTT CSAREGRSNTEAFF
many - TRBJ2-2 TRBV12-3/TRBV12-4 TGTGCCAGCAGTTTGGACCGCAACACCGGGGAGCTGTTTTTT CASSLDRNTGELFF
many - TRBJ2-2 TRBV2 TGTGCCAGCAGCGAGCACCAGGTGTCCAACACCGGGGAGCTGTTTTTT CASSEHQVSNTGELFF
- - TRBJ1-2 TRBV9 TGTGCCAGCAGCGTAGAAAGCTGGGGGGCTAGAGGCTACACCTTC CASSVESWGARGYTF
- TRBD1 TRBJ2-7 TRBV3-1 TGTGCCAGCAGCCTCGGACAGGAGAGCTCCTACGAGCAGTACTTC CASSLGQESSYEQYF
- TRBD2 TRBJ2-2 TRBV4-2 TGTGCCAGCAGCCGACAGGCGGGGGGGCAGAACACCGGGGAGCTGTTTTTT CASSRQAGGQNTGELFF
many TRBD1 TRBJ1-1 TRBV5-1 TGCGCCAGCGGGCGGACAGGCCCGAACACTGAAGCTTTCTTT CASGRTGPNTEAFF
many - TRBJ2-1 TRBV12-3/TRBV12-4 TGTGCCAGCAGTTCCGGACGGAGCTCCTACAATGAGCAGTTCTTC CASSSGRSSYNEQFF
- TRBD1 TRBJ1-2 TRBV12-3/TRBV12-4 TGTGCCAGCAGTTTCGGGACAGGGACCTATGGCTACACCTTC CASSFGTGTYGYTF
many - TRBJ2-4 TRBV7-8 TGTGCCAGCAGCTTAGTAGGAGGCATTCAGTACTTC CASSLVGGIQYF
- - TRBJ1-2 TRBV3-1 TGTGCCAGCAGCCAGGGACCGAACTATGGCTACACCTTC CASSQGPNYGYTF
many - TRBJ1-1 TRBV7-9 TGTGCCAGCAGCTCCCGACAGTTCGGGGCTGAAGCTTTCTTT CASSSRQFGAEAFF
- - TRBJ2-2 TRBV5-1 TGCGCCAGCAGCAAGATGGGGTTGTGGGACACCGGGGAGCTGTTTTTT CASSKMGLWDTGELFF
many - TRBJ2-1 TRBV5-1 TGCGCCAGCAGTCCCCAGCCGTCCTACAATGAGCAGTTCTTC CASSPQPSYNEQFF
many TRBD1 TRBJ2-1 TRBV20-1 TGCAGTGCTAGAGTGGTTGAACAGGGGTACAATGAGCAGTTCTTC CSARVVEQGYNEQFF
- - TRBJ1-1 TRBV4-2 TGTGCCAGCAGCCATCGCGGACAGTACACTGAAGCTTTCTTT CASSHRGQYTEAFF
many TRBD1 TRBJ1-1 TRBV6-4 TGTGCCAGCAGTGCCTCATGGGACAGGGAAGCTTTCTTT CASSASWDREAFF
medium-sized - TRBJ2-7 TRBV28 TGTGCCAGCAGCGAAAGCTCCGGTCCTCCCTACGAGCAGTACTTC CASSESSGPPYEQYF
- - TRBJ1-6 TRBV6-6 TGTGCCAGCAGTTGGCAAAACAATTCACCCCTCCACTTT CASSWQNNSPLHF